What follows describes a single T cell receptor (beta chain). CDR3 length: 13 residues. Trimming took off 4 bases at V and 8 bases at J, with 12 bases between the two ends. The germline V gene encodes CDR1 GTSNPN and CDR2 SVGIG (reference sequence). In Seattle, patients joined the study during active infection and were tracked longitudinally. Some clones are missing from TCRdb's copy, which holds only in-frame ones; the method was immunoSEQ multiplex PCR. The sample has 540,000 or so clones; around 90% are singletons. This entry comes from a study of blood T cell repertoires in COVID-19. The wider study: PBMCs, B-cell-depleted T cells, or T cells were the source of the cDNA or gDNA that made up the material.

The chain links TRBV30 to TRBJ1-6; a possible D gene is TRBD1 (5 bases). Material for sequencing was peripheral blood. This TCR was recovered from a woman in her forties or fifties with COVID-19, enrolled during active disease. The CDR3 DNA is TGTGCCTGGAATCCGTGGGGGGATTCACCCCTCCACTTT. Translated: CAWNPWGDSPLHF.